This T cell receptor (beta chain) was found in a study of T-cell memory formation after mild COVID-19. The study's findings and limits: Contracting CD4+ clones sat mainly in CM and EM; CD8+ in EMRA. While clones contracting from day 15 to 85 were balanced between CD4 and CD8, later expanders leaned CD4+. Memory sampled before infection contained some responding clones, suggesting cross-reactive memory joined.

Germline V gene sequence: CDR1 SGHRS, CDR2 YFSETQ. Trimming removed 4 bases from V and 2 bases from J, with 10 bases in between. This CDR3 has 13 residues. TCRdb analysed the 5' RACE reads with MiXCR anew, one entry per CDR3 protein. The profile shows 450,000 to 700,000 distinct CDR3 sequences, roughly 17% of them singletons. A remark on this clonotype: Its antigen is currently unknown.

The chain links TRBV5-1 to TRBJ2-7; D is unclear. The sample was PBMCs or a T cell subset sorted from them (not recorded which). The TCR was taken from an adult woman who had mild COVID-19 (a few samples of this study predate the infection). Cell type and time point are not known. The CDR3 DNA reads TGCGCCAGCAGCGATTTAAGGACCTACGAGCAGTACTTC. It codes for CASSDLRTYEQYF.